This TCR beta chain was identified in a study of T cell repertoires in cytomegalovirus infection. MiXCR was run by TCRdb on the reads, yielding one entry per CDR3 protein. Counted here are around 330,000 distinct CDR3 sequences, around a sixth occurring once; the ten biggest clones make up 12%. V lost 2 bases to trimming and J lost 5 bases, with 16 bases between them. Germline V gene lookup returns CDR1 SGHDT and CDR2 YYEEEE. The CDR3 is 15 residues long. Source material: PBMCs. The gene calls are TRBV5-6 and TRBJ2-5; D possibly uses TRBD1 or TRBD2 (5 bases each). This receptor was taken from a human donor in good health (CMV status not recorded). Some clones in this sample may be carry-over from other donors' samples. CDR3 amino acids: CASSFARDEGETQYF. CDR3 DNA sequence: TGTGCCAGCAGCTTTGCACGGGACGAGGGCGAGACCCAGTACTTC.